This passage covers 11 T cell receptor beta chains from one sample sequenced in a study of T cells after posttransplantation cyclophosphamide. Repertoires were generated with immunoSEQ multiplex PCR, while TCRdb's copy carries only in-frame clones and drops some. This sample has around 50,000 clones; around nine tenths occur once, and the top ten carry around 3.2%. The sequenced sample consisted of PBMCs. The receptor source for this set is a woman in her 50s in good health and a related stem cell transplant donor.

The genes are TRBV4-1 and TRBJ1-2, with 8 positions matching TRBD1. Unmatched junction bases numbered 4, after V lost 0 bases and J lost 1 base. The germline gives CDR1 MGHRA, CDR2 YSYEKL. The CDR3 covers 16 residues. CDR3 amino acids: CASSQDWDRNNYGYTF. The CDR3 nucleotides read TGCGCCAGCAGCCAAGACTGGGACAGGAATAACTATGGCTACACCTTC.

The gene calls are TRBV7-2 and TRBJ1-2, with D possibly TRBD1 on 5 matching bases. Trimming removed 5 bases from V and 4 bases from J, with 11 bases in between. There are 13 residues in the CDR3. Germline CDR1 reads SGHTA; CDR2 reads FQGNSA. Written as DNA, the CDR3 is TGTGCCAGCAGCCGAGGCGGGACCTATGGCTACACCTTC. Translation gives CASSRGGTYGYTF.

This clone was counted only a few times. The rearrangement uses TRBV5-1 and TRBJ1-2, with TRBD1 matching 12 bases. The CDR3 runs 15 residues. Germline lookup yields CDR1 SGHRS and CDR2 YFSETQ. V shed 3 bases and J 9 bases; nucleotides not matched to a gene: 9. The CDR3 here is CASSSPGQGALSYTF. CDR3 coding DNA: TGCGCCAGCAGCTCCCCGGGACAGGGGGCATTAAGCTACACCTTC.

The table lists this clone with a count of one. V gene TRBV6-1 combines with J gene TRBJ2-2, with D maybe TRBD1 (6 bases). Germline V gene sequence: CDR1 MNHNS, CDR2 SASEGT. The ends were cut back, 3 bases at V and 7 bases at J, with 15 bases in the middle. The CDR3 is made up of 15 amino acids. This CDR3 is CASSDSRGDGGELFF. The CDR3 region has the DNA TGTGCCAGCAGTGATAGCAGGGGAGACGGCGGGGAGCTGTTTTTT.

V and J are TRBV29-1 and TRBJ1-5, with 10 bases fitting TRBD1. Germline assignment: CDR1 SQVTM and CDR2 ANQGSEA. The J segment lost 4 bases and the V segment lost 6 bases, leaving 9 bases of the junction unmatched. The length of the CDR3 is 15 residues. The CDR3 DNA follows: TGCAGCGTCCAGATAGGGACAGGGGTAAATCAGCCCCAGCATTTT. This codes for CSVQIGTGVNQPQHF.

J is TRBJ1-6 and V is TRBV9; TRBD1 aligns across 7 bases. V lost 2 bases and J lost 8; bases outside the gene matches: 4. This CDR3 has 14 amino acids. Germline loops: CDR1 SGDLS, CDR2 YYNGEE. The CDR3 reads CASSVRDSDSPLHF. CDR3 DNA: TGTGCCAGCAGCGTCCGGGACAGCGATTCACCCCTCCACTTT. The variable domain in full, with the rest retrieved from reference TRBV9 and TRBJ1-6, is DSGVTQTPKHLITATGQRVTLRCSPRSGDLSVYWYQQSLDQGLQFLIQYYNGEERAKGNILERFSAQQFPDLHSELNLSSLELGDSALYFCASSVRDSDSPLHFGNGTRLTVT.

The chain is built from TRBV4-1 and TRBJ1-4, with D unclear. In germline, CDR1 is MGHRA, CDR2 YSYEKL. The germline V and J ends were trimmed by 3 bases and 4 bases, with 12 bases remaining between them. The CDR3 covers 15 residues. The CDR3 DNA sequence: TGCGCCAGCAGCCAGCTCCGGGGAATTAATGAAAAACTGTTTTTT. Amino acids: CASSQLRGINEKLFF.

The chain recombines TRBV11-3 with TRBJ2-1, with 8 bases identical to TRBD2. CDR3 length: 16 amino acids. Trimming took 4 bases from V and 7 from J; bases not matched to a gene: 12. The V gene's germline CDR1 is SGHNT and CDR2 YENEEA. Here the CDR3 reads CASSSLGLAGDNEQFF. The CDR3 DNA reads as TGTGCCAGCAGCTCCCTCGGTCTAGCGGGTGATAATGAGCAGTTCTTC.

The J gene is TRBJ2-2, the V gene TRBV10-2; the D gene is possibly TRBD1 (6 bases). V dropped 4 bases and J dropped 2 bases, with 8 bases sitting between them. This CDR3 comprises 14 residues. Germline V CDR1 and CDR2: WSHSY, SAAADI. CDR3 region: CASSAGANTGELFF. The CDR3 bases are TGCGCCAGCAGTGCAGGGGCAAACACCGGGGAGCTGTTTTTT.

The chain recombines TRBV7-2 with TRBJ1-5, with 12 positions matching TRBD1. The germline V gene has CDR1 SGHTA and CDR2 FQGNSA. The trim removed 2 bases at V and 4 bases at J, leaving 3 bases unmatched. This CDR3 region has 16 residues. The CDR3 DNA sequence: TGTGCCAGCAGCTTAAGGGGACAGGGGGCAAATCAGCCCCAGCATTTT. As protein: CASSLRGQGANQPQHF.

The chain combines TRBV30 with TRBJ1-3; TRBD1 aligns across 7 bases. The CDR3 is 14 amino acids. V dropped 3 bases and J dropped 3; count of bases not matched to a gene: 5. Per germline, CDR1 GTSNPN and CDR2 SVGIG (reference sequence). CDR3 nucleotides: TGTGCCTGGAGCGAGGGGGCAGGTGGAAACACCATATATTTT. This translates into CAWSEGAGGNTIYF.